Below are 5 T cell receptor beta chains sequenced from a single sample in a study of shared clonotypes between healthy human individuals. Terminally differentiated effector memory CD45RA+ cells were excluded by CCR7 positive selection of CD45RO-negative cells. Libraries were prepared by immunoSEQ multiplex PCR; TCRdb keeps only in-frame clonotypes and omits some of them. The sample yields just over 2,000,000 clones, 85% to 95% seen once. Sample: naive CD8+ T cells sorted from blood. All receptors derive from a man between 18 and 35 years old in good health.

The rearrangement links TRBV9 to TRBJ2-2; D gene ambiguous. The ends were cut back, 1 base at V and 3 bases at J, with 4 bases in the middle. The CDR3 is made up of 13 amino acids. CDR1 SGDLS and CDR2 YYNGEE come from the germline V gene. The CDR3 DNA is TGTGCCAGCAGCGTACAGTACACCGGGGAGCTGTTTTTT. Translation: CASSVQYTGELFF.

The chain links TRBV5-6 to TRBJ1-1; D is possibly TRBD1 (6 bases). Trimming removed 5 bases from V and 5 bases from J, with 13 bases in between. The CDR3 extends over 13 amino acids. Germline CDR1 and CDR2: SGHDT and YYEEEE. This chain's CDR3 is CASSSQGWTEAFF. Here the CDR3 DNA reads TGTGCCAGCAGTTCACAGGGTTGGACTGAAGCTTTCTTT.

Points on this clone: The same CDR3 is also encoded by other DNA sequences in this sample. The V call is TRBV9, the J call TRBJ1-4; no clear D. Trimming shortened V by 0 bases and J by 4 bases, and 7 bases separated the two germline ends. Germline CDR1 SGDLS, CDR2 YYNGEE. The CDR3 loop spans 14 amino acids. The CDR3 DNA follows: TGTGCCAGCAGCGTAGAGGGCCTTAATGAAAAACTGTTTTTT. This sequence encodes CASSVEGLNEKLFF.

The chain links TRBV28 to TRBJ2-7, with D tentatively TRBD1 or TRBD2 (5 bases each). V was shortened by 6 bases and J by 3 bases, with 24 bases between the two germline ends. Germline CDR1 is MDHEN and CDR2 is SYDVKM. This CDR3 has 17 amino acids. The CDR3 is CASRPGSRVGSVYEQYF. The CDR3 bases are TGTGCCAGCAGACCCGGTTCCAGGGTGGGGAGTGTCTACGAGCAGTACTTC.

As concerns this clone: Other DNA sequences in the sample encode the same CDR3. The chain recombines TRBV30 with TRBJ1-1; unclear D gene. The germline V gene has CDR1 GTSNPN and CDR2 SVGIG (reference sequence). V was clipped by 0 bases and J by 0 bases, with 5 bases between them. The CDR3 runs 13 residues. The CDR3 DNA follows: TGTGCCTGGAGTGTCTCAGTGAACACTGAAGCTTTCTTT. Translation: CAWSVSVNTEAFF.